Following are 27 T cell receptor beta chains from one sample sequenced in a study of T cell clonotyping in hematopoietic cell transplantation. Method: immunoSEQ multiplex PCR; TCRdb's copy keeps in-frame clones and lacks some. The sample contains 60,000 to 75,000 clones, roughly 93% of which appear only once. The sample was peripheral blood mononuclear cells. These receptors were obtained from a man aged 45-65 years in good health. Some clones in this sample may be carry-over from other donors' samples.

The chain joins TRBV5-1 to TRBJ2-3; TRBD1 agrees at 11 bases. This CDR3 comprises 15 residues. V shed 1 base, J shed 7 bases, and the junction held 5 bases outside the gene matches. CDR1 and CDR2 from the germline V gene are SGHRS and YFSETQ. CDR3: CASSLRTGGGNTQYF. CDR3 bases: TGCGCCAGCAGCTTGAGGACAGGGGGCGGAAATACGCAGTATTTT.

V usage is TRBV6-5 and J usage is TRBJ1-1; no firm D call. The CDR3 contains 13 residues. In germline, CDR1 is MNHEY, CDR2 SVGAGI. Between the trimmed V and J ends, which lost 2 bases and 4 bases, there was a span of 8 bases. The CDR3 region has the DNA TGTGCCAGCAGTTACGGTTGGGGCACTGAAGCTTTCTTT. Amino acid sequence: CASSYGWGTEAFF.

This chain uses TRBV27 with TRBJ2-1, with 7 nucleotides matching TRBD2. This CDR3 is built from 16 residues. Losses at the gene ends were 0 bases for V and 2 bases for J; bases not matched to a gene: 4. Germline V CDR1 and CDR2: MNHEY, SMNVEV (reference sequence). The CDR3 DNA is TGTGCCAGCAGTTTATCCCAGGGACTACCCTACAATGAGCAGTTCTTC. Its translation is CASSLSQGLPYNEQFF.

The J gene is TRBJ1-5, the V gene TRBV2, with TRBD1 matching over 8 bases. CDR1 SNHLY and CDR2 FYNNEI come from the germline V gene. The CDR3 is 13 amino acids. V lost 6 bases and J lost 7; bases outside the gene matches: 5. CDR3 DNA: TGTGCCAGCAGGGTACAGGGGGACCAGCCCCAGCATTTT. It encodes CASRVQGDQPQHF.

V usage is TRBV29-1 and J usage is TRBJ2-5, with D possibly matching TRBD2 (5 bases). Germline CDR1 SQVTM, CDR2 ANQGSEA. The length of the CDR3 is 12 residues. V was trimmed by 7 bases and J by 2 bases, leaving 11 bases between them. The CDR3 sequence: CSATTGQETQYF. CDR3 nucleotides: TGCAGCGCTACGACGGGACAAGAGACCCAGTACTTC.

The chain joins TRBV2 to TRBJ2-1; 7 nucleotides agree with TRBD2. The germline CDR1 and CDR2 sequences are SNHLY and FYNNEI. The trim removed 6 bases at V and 4 bases at J, leaving 21 bases unmatched. CDR3 length: 19 amino acids. CDR3 region: CASRGPRGGSGAEYNEQFF. The CDR3 DNA sequence: TGTGCCAGCAGGGGTCCCCGAGGCGGGAGCGGGGCCGAATACAATGAGCAGTTCTTC.

The rearrangement uses TRBV9 and TRBJ1-2; no reliable D call. The CDR3 is made up of 14 amino acids. V gave up 0 bases and J gave up 6 bases, with 12 bases separating them. Germline V lookup: CDR1 SGDLS, CDR2 YYNGEE. The CDR3 sequence is CASSVGTAYDGYTF. The CDR3 DNA is TGTGCCAGCAGCGTAGGGACGGCGTATGATGGCTACACCTTC.

The chain is built from TRBV29-1 and TRBJ2-3; the match to TRBD1 covers 9 bases. V was pared by 5 bases and J by 4 bases, with 1 base of the junction left unmatched. The CDR3 spans 12 residues. Germline V gene data show CDR1 as SQVTM and CDR2 as ANQGSEA. The CDR3 nucleotides are TGCAGCGTTCGGACAGGGGCAGATACGCAGTATTTT. This codes for CSVRTGADTQYF.

V gene TRBV29-1 combines with J gene TRBJ2-3; D uncertain. V lost 4 bases, J lost 3 bases, and 11 bases lay in between. This CDR3 has 13 residues. Germline-derived CDR1 and CDR2 are SQVTM and ANQGSEA. The CDR3 bases are TGCAGCGTTGCGCGAGGAAGGACAGATACGCAGTATTTT. Translation: CSVARGRTDTQYF.

This chain links TRBV5-1 with TRBJ2-7; 8 bases line up with TRBD1. The CDR3 has 14 residues. With 4 bases clipped from V and 5 bases from J, the junction kept 8 bases outside the gene matches. Germline-derived CDR1 and CDR2 are SGHRS and YFSETQ. CDR3 DNA: TGCGCCAGCAGCAGCCGGGACAGGATCCACGAGCAGTACTTC. This codes for CASSSRDRIHEQYF.

The chain recombines TRBV19 with TRBJ2-5, with 7 bases matching TRBD1. The CDR3 loop spans 12 amino acids. J gave up 4 bases and V 5 bases, and 1 base lay outside the gene matches. Germline V gives CDR1 LNHDA, CDR2 SQIVND (reference sequence). CDR3 sequence reads: CASSQGVETQYF. CDR3 bases: TGTGCCAGTAGTCAGGGGGTAGAGACCCAGTACTTC.

The chain carries TRBV28 and TRBJ2-5; 8 bases agree with TRBD2. Germline values: CDR1 MDHEN, CDR2 SYDVKM. The CDR3 runs to 18 residues. V was clipped by 2 bases and J by 2 bases; unmatched bases: 13. The CDR3 DNA follows: TGTGCCAGCAGTTTAAGCAGCGGGAGACTGAGGTCACAAGAGACCCAGTACTTC. This sequence encodes CASSLSSGRLRSQETQYF.

The chain joins TRBV11-2 to TRBJ1-1; D gene uncertain. The CDR3 extends over 13 amino acids. Germline CDR1 reads SGHAT; CDR2 reads FQNNGV. Between the trimmed V and J ends, which lost 6 bases and 1 base, there was a span of 9 bases. The CDR3 is CASSWVKNTEAFF. For the CDR3, the DNA is TGTGCCAGCAGTTGGGTGAAGAACACTGAAGCTTTCTTT.

The chain employs TRBV19 and TRBJ1-2; TRBD1 is a possible D gene (6 bases). Trimming shortened V by 4 bases and J by 5 bases, and 17 bases separated the two germline ends. The CDR3 is made up of 15 amino acids. Germline V gene lookup returns CDR1 LNHDA and CDR2 SQIVND (reference sequence). CDR3 region: CASSTLSQGPYGYTF. Written as DNA, the CDR3 is TGTGCCAGTAGTACACTCTCACAGGGTCCGTATGGCTACACCTTC.

This chain links TRBV9 with TRBJ1-1, with 8 nucleotides matching TRBD1. The trim removed 0 bases at V and 1 base at J, leaving 11 bases unmatched. Germline CDR1 and CDR2: SGDLS and YYNGEE. The CDR3 covers 18 residues. CDR3 region: CASSVAAGQGWTNTEAFF. The CDR3, as DNA: TGTGCCAGCAGCGTAGCAGCCGGACAGGGATGGACGAACACTGAAGCTTTCTTT.

The rearrangement uses TRBV11-2 and TRBJ2-7; no firm D call. This CDR3 spans 13 amino acids. Germline V gives CDR1 SGHAT, CDR2 FQNNGV. V was shortened by 7 bases and J by 1 base, with 11 bases between the two germline ends. The chain's CDR3 is CASKVAGSYEQYF. DNA for the CDR3: TGTGCCAGCAAAGTGGCAGGTTCCTACGAGCAGTACTTC.

The CDR3 nucleotides are TGTGCCAGCAGTTACTCTGGGGGACAGGGGGGAGGTGGCTACACCTTC. Amino acid sequence: CASSYSGGQGGGGYTF. The chain is built from TRBV6-5 and TRBJ1-2; 11 bases agree with TRBD1. The CDR3 is 16 amino acids. After removal of 0 bases from V and 7 bases from J, the junction contained 7 bases not matched to a gene. The germline CDR1 and CDR2 sequences are MNHEY and SVGAGI.

The table lists this clone with a count of one. This chain connects TRBV6-1 to TRBJ2-7; TRBD1 agrees at 10 bases. Germline lookup yields CDR1 MNHNS and CDR2 SASEGT. The trim removed 4 bases at V and 3 bases at J, leaving 15 bases unmatched. There are 18 residues in the CDR3. The CDR3 loop reads CASSGKRDRGPAYYEQYF. CDR3 nucleotides: TGTGCCAGCAGTGGAAAACGGGACAGGGGACCGGCCTACTACGAGCAGTACTTC.

The rearrangement uses TRBV19 and TRBJ1-5, with 9 bases that match TRBD1. V gave up 5 bases and J gave up 6 bases; unmatched junction bases: 5. CDR1 and CDR2 (germline): LNHDA, SQIVND (reference sequence). The CDR3 runs 14 residues. CDR3 in DNA: TGTGCCAGTAGTCGGGGACAGGGCGTTCAGCCCCAGCATTTT. Protein product: CASSRGQGVQPQHF.

Notes on this clone: At one end the junction does not follow the germline gene, possibly because of a read error. The CDR3 spells CASSLVGQMNTEAFF. The CDR3 DNA follows: TGTGCCAGCAGCTTAGTGGGACAGATGAACACTGAAGCTTTCTTC. V gene TRBV7-6 combines with J gene TRBJ1-1; 7 bases align to TRBD1. CDR1 is SGHVS and CDR2 is FNYEAQ in the germline V gene. This CDR3 is built from 15 residues.

The V gene is TRBV6-5, the J gene TRBJ2-5; D remains unclear. Trimming took off 0 bases at V and 5 bases at J, with 7 bases between the two ends. The CDR3 spans 13 residues. CDR1 MNHEY and CDR2 SVGAGI come from the germline V gene. The CDR3 DNA follows: TGTGCCAGCAGTTACTCGAATGAGGAGACCCAGTACTTC. It encodes CASSYSNEETQYF.

The genes are TRBV14 and TRBJ2-5, with unresolved D. The CDR3 has 16 amino acids. CDR1 and CDR2 from the germline V gene are SGHDN and FVKESK. Trimming removed 2 bases from V and 3 bases from J, with 16 bases in between. CDR3 sequence reads: CASSQNVRTVKETQYF. CDR3 nucleotide sequence: TGTGCCAGCAGCCAAAACGTCCGGACGGTAAAAGAGACCCAGTACTTC.

This clone came up once. The V gene is TRBV19, the J gene TRBJ2-3, with TRBD2 matching 15 bases. This CDR3 has 19 amino acids. The trim removed 6 bases at V and 4 bases at J, leaving 14 bases unmatched. Germline V CDR1 and CDR2: LNHDA, SQIVND (reference sequence). CDR3 DNA: TGTGCCAGTAGCGAGAGGACTAGCGGGGGGGCCGGGGTCTCAGATACGCAGTATTTT. This sequence encodes CASSERTSGGAGVSDTQYF.

The chain carries TRBV5-1 and TRBJ2-1; tentatively, D is TRBD1 (6 bases). The CDR3 sequence is 16 residues long. Germline-derived CDR1 and CDR2 are SGHRS and YFSETQ. The V end was cut by 0 bases, the J end by 4 bases, with 14 bases between. The DNA for the CDR3 is TGCGCCAGCAGCTTGGAGGGGACAAGGTCGTACAATGAGCAGTTCTTC. It is translated as CASSLEGTRSYNEQFF.

This clone was seen a single time. The genes are TRBV2 and TRBJ2-7, with D tentatively TRBD2 (5 bases). V was cut by 7 bases and J by 3 bases, with 19 bases left in between. There are 15 residues in the CDR3. Germline CDR1 SNHLY, CDR2 FYNNEI. CDR3 DNA: TGTGCCAGCAAGGTCGGGGTTCGAGCTGACTACGAGCAGTACTTC. This sequence encodes CASKVGVRADYEQYF.

This rearrangement joins TRBV27 to TRBJ2-5; D gene uncertain. Trimming removed 3 bases at V and 5 bases at J, with 10 bases between. The CDR3 is made up of 13 amino acids. Germline CDR1 and CDR2: MNHEY and SMNVEV (reference sequence). The CDR3 bases are TGTGCCAGCAGTTTGGCCCAGAGGGAGACCCAGTACTTC. This codes for CASSLAQRETQYF.

The chain recombines TRBV4-1 with TRBJ2-2; 8 bases match TRBD2. The CDR3 sequence is 14 residues long. V gave up 4 bases and J gave up 6 bases; unmatched junction bases: 4. The germline CDR1 and CDR2 sequences are MGHRA and YSYEKL. The CDR3 nucleotides are TGCGCCAGCAGCCCCGGACTAGCCCCCGGGGAGCTGTTTTTT. Translated, it gives CASSPGLAPGELFF.